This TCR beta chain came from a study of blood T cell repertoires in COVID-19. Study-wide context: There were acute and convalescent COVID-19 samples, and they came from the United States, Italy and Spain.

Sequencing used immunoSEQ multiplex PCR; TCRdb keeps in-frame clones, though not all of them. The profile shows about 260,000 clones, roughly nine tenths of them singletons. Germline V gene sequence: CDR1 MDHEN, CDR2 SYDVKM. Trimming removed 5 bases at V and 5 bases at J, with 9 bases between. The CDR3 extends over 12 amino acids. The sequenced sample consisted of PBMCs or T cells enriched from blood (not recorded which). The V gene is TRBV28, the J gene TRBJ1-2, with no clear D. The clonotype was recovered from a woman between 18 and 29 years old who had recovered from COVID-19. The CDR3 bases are TGTGCCAGCAGTAAACAGTGGTATGGCTACACCTTC. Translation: CASSKQWYGYTF.